The sequence of this T cell receptor (beta chain) was determined in a study of OX40 agonist ivuxolimab in advanced cancers. Study-wide findings and caveats: Dose levels from 0.1 to 3.0 mg/kg saw CD4+ and CD8+ blood T cells expand clonally by week 6. Part of the nonresponder group also had normalized T-cell clonal expansion that was low. Expanded clones belonging to CD8+ T cells outnumbered, on average, those of CD4+.

TCRdb's table, derived via immunoSEQ multiplex PCR, lists solely in-frame clones and lacks some. The table records approximately 50,000 clones, approximately 80% of them present only once. In germline, CDR1 is SGHVS, CDR2 FNYEAQ. The length of the CDR3 is 12 residues. Trimming removed 2 bases at V and 10 bases at J, with 11 bases between. Patients were ruled out by autoimmune disease history or systemic immunosuppression. This clone was observed a handful of times. Its antigen is unidentified. The sequenced sample was CD4+ or CD8+ T cells sorted from blood, obtained in a trial of the OX40 agonist ivuxolimab. The chain employs TRBV7-6 and TRBJ2-5; TRBD2 is a possible D gene (6 bases). The TCR was taken from an adult with an advanced solid tumor such as melanoma, head and neck, liver or kidney cancer. CDR3 protein: CASSLWRDGQYF. As DNA, the CDR3 is TGTGCCAGCAGCTTATGGAGGGATGGCCAGTACTTC. The variable domain in full, completed from reference TRBV7-6 and TRBJ2-5, reads GAGVSQSPRYKVTKRGQDVALRCDPISGHVSLYWYRQALGQGPEFLTYFNYEAQQDKSGLPNDRFSAERPEGSISTLTIQRTEQRDSAMYRCASSLWRDGQYFGPGTRLLVL.